The 18 T cell receptor beta chains in this list originate from one sample, sequenced in a study of cytomegalovirus exposure and HLA in healthy donors. The PCR ran on 60 Vbeta and 13 Jbeta primers. The data were produced by immunoSEQ multiplex PCR, yet TCRdb's version contains in-frame clones alone and is incomplete. Of about 200,000 clones listed, roughly 84% were seen once; the top ten hold around 1.7%. Sequences were obtained from PBMCs. These receptors were collected from a man over 45 in good health and CMV-seronegative.

The gene calls are TRBV27 and TRBJ1-2, with D unresolved. The CDR3 covers 18 residues. V was shortened by 5 bases and J by 3 bases, with 25 bases between the two germline ends. CDR1 and CDR2 from the germline V gene are MNHEY and SMNVEV (reference sequence). The CDR3 sequence is CASSPSVFAGSDYYGYTF. Here the CDR3 DNA reads TGTGCCAGCAGTCCCTCAGTGTTCGCGGGGTCGGACTACTATGGCTACACCTTC.

This clone was found once. The chain couples TRBV28 to TRBJ2-5, with 12 bases fitting TRBD2. Looked up from germline, CDR1 is MDHEN and CDR2 is SYDVKM. With 5 bases clipped from V and 1 base from J, the junction kept 11 bases outside the gene matches. This CDR3 is built from 18 residues. The CDR3 spells CASSPPNLAGGPQETQYF. The CDR3 region has the DNA TGTGCCAGCAGTCCACCAAATCTAGCGGGAGGGCCCCAAGAGACCCAGTACTTC.

This rearrangement joins TRBV27 to TRBJ2-7, with D perhaps matching TRBD1 (6 bases). V gave up 4 bases and J gave up 2 bases, with 15 bases separating them. This CDR3 contains 15 residues. Germline CDR1 is MNHEY and CDR2 is SMNVEV (reference sequence). CDR3 nucleotide sequence: TGTGCCAGCAGTTCAAGTGACAGGTCGACCTACGAGCAGTACTTC. Amino acid sequence: CASSSSDRSTYEQYF.

This clone was detected a few times. The chain links TRBV18 to TRBJ2-7, with 11 bases fitting TRBD1. Germline V lookup: CDR1 KGHSH, CDR2 LQKENI. The CDR3 totals 15 residues. Germline trimming cut 2 bases from V and 3 bases from J; bases unmatched to any gene: 3. CDR3 coding DNA: TGTGCCAGCTCACCAACGGGACAGGGGGGCTACGAGCAGTACTTC. Its translation: CASSPTGQGGYEQYF.

This chain uses TRBV7-9 with TRBJ1-2; D perhaps matches TRBD1 (5 bases). There are 14 residues in the CDR3. Germline loops: CDR1 SEHNR, CDR2 FQNEAQ (reference sequence). Deletions cut 5 bases from V and 6 bases from J, with 16 bases between. The CDR3 reads CASSRPGGVHGYTF. CDR3 sequence (DNA): TGTGCCAGCAGCCGACCGGGGGGAGTGCATGGCTACACCTTC.

This sequence joins TRBV27 and TRBJ2-7, with D possibly TRBD1 on 5 matching bases. With 6 bases removed from V and 4 bases from J, the gap between germline ends came to 13 bases. In germline, CDR1 is MNHEY, CDR2 SMNVEV (reference sequence). The CDR3 covers 13 residues. The CDR3 here is CASRTDTMYEQYF. The CDR3 nucleotides read TGTGCCAGCAGGACGGACACTATGTACGAGCAGTACTTC.

This chain joins TRBV5-4 and TRBJ2-3; D gene unclear. CDR1 and CDR2 (germline): SGHNT, YYREEE (reference sequence). V lost 0 bases and J lost 5, with 4 bases in between. The CDR3 consists of 12 residues. The CDR3 DNA follows: TGTGCCAGCAGCTTGGACGGAGATACGCAGTATTTT. Translation gives CASSLDGDTQYF.

This clone appeared a few times. The chain links TRBV9 to TRBJ2-1; 7 positions agree with TRBD2. The length of the CDR3 is 14 residues. The junction had 7 bases not matched to a gene; V was cut back by 0 bases and J by 10 bases. The germline gives CDR1 SGDLS, CDR2 YYNGEE. The CDR3 DNA follows: TGTGCCAGCAGCGTAGATCCCACCGGGAGGGAGCAGTTCTTC. This encodes CASSVDPTGREQFF.

The chain carries TRBV7-9 and TRBJ1-2, with 9 bases aligning to TRBD1. The CDR3 runs 16 residues. The V gene end was trimmed by 6 bases and the J gene end by 0 bases; junction bases not matched to a gene: 8. In germline, CDR1 is SEHNR, CDR2 FQNEAQ (reference sequence). CDR3 sequence: CASSFPGTGPNYGYTF. The CDR3 nucleotides read TGTGCCAGCAGTTTCCCCGGGACAGGGCCTAACTATGGCTACACCTTC.

The gene calls are TRBV9 and TRBJ1-1, with D maybe TRBD1 (6 bases). This CDR3 is built from 14 residues. The germline V gene encodes CDR1 SGDLS and CDR2 YYNGEE. Trimming shortened V by 3 bases and J by 0 bases, and 9 bases separated the two germline ends. CDR3 in DNA: TGTGCCAGCAGCGCAACAGGGTTGAACACTGAAGCTTTCTTT. It specifies CASSATGLNTEAFF. The variable domain in full, completed from reference TRBV9 and TRBJ1-1, reads DSGVTQTPKHLITATGQRVTLRCSPRSGDLSVYWYQQSLDQGLQFLIQYYNGEERAKGNILERFSAQQFPDLHSELNLSSLELGDSALYFCASSATGLNTEAFFGQGTRLTVV.

V gene TRBV27 combines with J gene TRBJ2-7, with D maybe TRBD1 (5 bases). The CDR3 is 14 residues long. Germline V gene sequence: CDR1 MNHEY, CDR2 SMNVEV (reference sequence). The V end lost 3 bases, the J end lost 2 bases, and 11 bases lay between the germline ends. The CDR3 DNA reads TGTGCCAGCAGTTTGAGCAGGGCCGCCTACGAGCAGTACTTC. This sequence encodes CASSLSRAAYEQYF.

This rearrangement joins TRBV5-1 to TRBJ2-5, with 9 bases matching TRBD1. The last part of the DNA fits TRBJ2-7 better; the J call may be wrong. CDR1 is SGHRS and CDR2 is YFSETQ in the germline V gene. The CDR3 totals 13 residues. The CDR3 sequence: CASGRTGADEQYF. CDR3 DNA: TGCGCCAGCGGTCGGACAGGGGCAGACGAGCAGTACTTC.

The chain recombines TRBV4-1 with TRBJ1-6, with TRBD1 matching over 7 bases. CDR1 and CDR2 (germline): MGHRA, YSYEKL. The CDR3 extends over 15 amino acids. The ends lost 1 base at V and 7 bases at J; junction bases unmatched: 4. The CDR3 region is CASSQGAGGNSPLHF. As DNA, the CDR3 is TGCGCCAGCAGCCAAGGAGCAGGGGGGAATTCACCCCTCCACTTT.

This chain connects TRBV30 to TRBJ1-3, with D perhaps TRBD1 (6 bases). Deletions cut 6 bases from V and 2 bases from J, with 11 bases between. CDR3 length equals 13 residues. Germline CDR1 reads GTSNPN; CDR2 reads SVGIG (reference sequence). CDR3 sequence: CACTGQAGNTIYF. In nucleotides, the CDR3 is TGTGCCTGCACGGGACAAGCTGGAAACACCATATATTTT.

The chain couples TRBV5-8 to TRBJ2-1; 8 bases agree with TRBD1. The germline V gene has CDR1 SGHTS and CDR2 YDEGEE. The CDR3 totals 14 residues. J gave up 8 bases and V 0 bases, and 4 bases lay outside the gene matches. The CDR3 nucleotides read TGTGCCAGCAGCTTGGGGGCAGGGGGCTATGAGCAGTTCTTC. As protein: CASSLGAGGYEQFF.

The chain combines TRBV10-3 with TRBJ2-7, with 13 bases lining up with TRBD2. V trimming: 3 bases; J trimming: 2 bases; junction bases outside the gene matches: 1. The CDR3 length is 15 residues. Germline V gives CDR1 ENHRY, CDR2 SYGVKD. CDR3 sequence reads: CAISEGLAGAYEQYF. DNA of the CDR3: TGTGCCATCAGTGAAGGACTAGCGGGGGCCTACGAGCAGTACTTC.

The chain couples TRBV11-2 to TRBJ2-1; TRBD2 is a possible D gene (5 bases). Germline CDR1 is SGHAT and CDR2 is FQNNGV. Trimming took 1 base from V and 8 from J, leaving 15 bases between them. The CDR3 contains 15 residues. CDR3 DNA sequence: TGTGCCAGCAGCTTAGTGGGTAACGGGAAGGATGAGCAGTTCTTC. The encoded protein is CASSLVGNGKDEQFF.

This chain connects TRBV15 to TRBJ1-3; D possibly corresponds to TRBD1 (5 bases). The CDR3 has 16 residues. Looked up from germline, CDR1 is LNHNV and CDR2 is YYDKDF (reference sequence). V shed 5 bases and J shed 0 bases, with 14 bases lying between them. DNA of the CDR3: TGTGCCACCAGCCGAACAGGACGGAGCTCTGGAAACACCATATATTTT. Translated: CATSRTGRSSGNTIYF.